Each of the 21 T cell receptor beta chains below was sequenced from the same sample in a study of molecular identifiers for immune sequencing clone quantification. Each CDR3 protein gets one entry after TCRdb re-called the PCR reads with MiXCR. Seen here are some 580,000 distinct CDR3 sequences, about 25% observed once, and the top ten hold around 0.78%. Source material: naive CD8+ T cells from blood, with Jurkat cell RNA spiked in. Regarding subset: FACS-sorted CD8+CD4-CCR7+CD45RA+ naive T cells. Receptors originate from a human donor in good health. Some libraries in this study had Jurkat cell RNA spiked in.

As for this clonotype: A much more abundant neighbour one base away suggests this may be a read error. The rearrangement uses TRBV3-1 and TRBJ2-1, with D unclear. CDR3 length: 12 amino acids. Germline CDR1 and CDR2: LGHDT and YNNKEL (reference sequence). The CDR3 region has the DNA TGTGCCAGCAGCCAAGTATCGAATGAGCAGCTCTTC. It codes for CASSQVSNEQLF.

The rearrangement links TRBV7-3 to TRBJ2-7; a weak D match, TRBD1 (6 bases). V lost 7 bases, J lost 5 bases, and 15 bases lay in between. CDR1 is SGHTA, CDR2 FQGTGA, per germline. There are 13 residues in the CDR3. The CDR3 region is CASNTTQGNEQYF. The CDR3 region has the DNA TGTGCCAGCAACACAACACAGGGTAACGAGCAGTACTTC. The variable domain in full, with the rest retrieved from reference TRBV7-3 and TRBJ2-7, is GAGVSQTPSNKVTEKGKYVELRCDPISGHTALYWYRQSLGQGPEFLIYFQGTGAADDSGLPNDRFFAVRPEGSVSTLKIQRTERGDSAVYLCASNTTQGNEQYFGPGTRLTVT.

The rearrangement links TRBV24-1 to TRBJ2-2; 8 bases fit TRBD1. The CDR3 sequence is 14 residues long. Trimming took 9 bases from V and 7 from J; bases not matched to a gene: 9. Germline values: CDR1 KGHDR, CDR2 SFDVKD. The CDR3 protein is CATGARTGRGELFF. The CDR3 DNA reads as TGTGCCACCGGTGCTCGGACAGGGCGCGGGGAGCTGTTTTTT.

This clonotype has more than one count but fewer than ten. The chain uses TRBV29-1 and TRBJ1-2; 8 bases match TRBD1. The CDR3 has 14 amino acids. Germline V lookup: CDR1 SQVTM, CDR2 ANQGSEA. V shed 7 bases, J shed 7 bases, and the junction held 14 bases outside the gene matches. The CDR3: CSATGGETVSGYTF. The CDR3 DNA reads as TGCAGCGCCACAGGGGGAGAAACGGTGTCTGGCTACACCTTC.

The rearrangement links TRBV4-3 to TRBJ2-7; a possible D gene is TRBD2 (6 bases). Trimming left V 0 bases short and J 2 bases short, with 14 bases between. The CDR3 runs 16 residues. The germline gives CDR1 LGHNA, CDR2 YSLEER. CDR3 residues: CASSQDKGPGAYEQYF. CDR3 sequence (DNA): TGCGCCAGCAGCCAAGATAAGGGCCCGGGGGCCTACGAGCAGTACTTC.

This clonotype has more than one count but fewer than ten. A junction end diverges from the germline sequence, so it may reflect a read error. This sequence joins TRBV6-4 and TRBJ2-5, with a possible D match to TRBD1 (6 bases). The length of the CDR3 is 15 residues. Per germline, CDR1 MRHNA and CDR2 SNTAGT. The CDR3 sequence is CASSDQGQVAETRYF. For the CDR3, the DNA is TGTGCCAGCAGTGATCAGGGGCAAGTGGCGGAGACCCGGTACTTC.

Notes on this clonotype: Since a much larger clone is just one base distant, this may be a read error. V usage is TRBV11-2 and J usage is TRBJ2-3, with 11 positions matching TRBD2. The germline gives CDR1 SGHAT, CDR2 FQNNGV. CDR3 length equals 18 residues. V shed 1 base, J shed 2 bases, and the junction held 8 bases outside the gene matches. CDR3 nucleotide sequence: TGTGCCAGCAGCTTAGTGTTAGCGGGAGGGCTGAACACAGATACGCAGTATTTT. Translation gives CASSLVLAGGLNTDTQYF.

The V gene is TRBV7-9, the J gene TRBJ1-1, with D uncertain. Germline V gene data show CDR1 as SEHNR and CDR2 as FQNEAQ (reference sequence). Trimming cost V 5 bases and J 11 bases, with 15 bases left between them. The length of the CDR3 is 12 residues. CDR3 residues: CASSTGLIRAFF. In nucleotides, the CDR3 is TGTGCCAGCAGCACCGGACTCATTCGGGCTTTCTTT.

The chain recombines TRBV7-9 with TRBJ1-6; D not resolved. With 3 bases removed from V and 6 bases from J, the gap between germline ends came to 9 bases. The CDR3 runs 14 residues. CDR1 and CDR2 (germline): SEHNR, FQNEAQ (reference sequence). The CDR3 DNA follows: TGTGCCAGCAGCTTTTCCACTCCTAATTCACCCCTCCACTTT. It translates to CASSFSTPNSPLHF.

The chain employs TRBV5-1 and TRBJ2-1; 8 bases line up with TRBD1. CDR3 length: 14 amino acids. Losses at the gene ends were 5 bases for V and 3 bases for J; bases not matched to a gene: 4. Germline loops: CDR1 SGHRS, CDR2 YFSETQ. The DNA of the CDR3 is TGCGCCAGCAGTGATGGACAGGGCTACAATGAGCAGTTCTTC. This translates into CASSDGQGYNEQFF. Using reference TRBV5-1 and TRBJ2-1 for the parts outside the CDR3, the full variable domain is KAGVTQTPRYLIKTRGQQVTLSCSPISGHRSVSWYQQTPGQGLQFLFEYFSETQRNKGNFPGRFSGRQFSNSRSEMNVSTLELGDSALYLCASSDGQGYNEQFFGPGTRLTVL.

The sample holds many counts of this clonotype. V usage is TRBV9 and J usage is TRBJ1-1; D remains ambiguous. Germline V gives CDR1 SGDLS, CDR2 YYNGEE. V lost 0 bases and J 5 bases, leaving 11 bases between the germline ends. The CDR3 covers 14 residues. The CDR3 DNA reads as TGTGCCAGCAGCGTAGGATCGGGAGGGACTGAAGCTTTCTTT. Protein sequence: CASSVGSGGTEAFF.

The CDR3 reads CASSESSFPSNRERYEQYF. As DNA, the CDR3 is TGCGCCAGCAGTGAGTCGAGTTTCCCCTCGAACAGGGAACGGTACGAGCAGTACTTC. The chain couples TRBV10-2 to TRBJ2-7; possibly TRBD1 for D (6 bases). CDR3 size: 19 residues. V was pared by 0 bases and J by 4 bases, with 25 bases between. CDR1 is WSHSY and CDR2 is SAAADI in the germline V gene.

The V gene is TRBV4-1, the J gene TRBJ2-3; D gene uncertain. The CDR3 consists of 14 residues. In germline, CDR1 is MGHRA, CDR2 YSYEKL. Trimming took 1 base from V and 5 from J, leaving 10 bases between them. The CDR3 DNA follows: TGCGCCAGCAGCCAAGGGCAGCGAGGAGATACGCAGTATTTT. Protein sequence: CASSQGQRGDTQYF.

Note on this clonotype: A much larger clone differs by one base, so this may be a read error. The chain joins TRBV4-1 to TRBJ2-7, with 7 bases identical to TRBD1. Germline V gene data show CDR1 as MGHRA and CDR2 as YSYEKL. V lost 0 bases to trimming and J lost 2 bases; unmatched junction nucleotides: 7. CDR3 length: 16 residues. The CDR3 DNA is TGCGCCAGCAGCCAAGAAGCCCGGACAGGCGCCTACGAGCAGTACTTC. Protein: CASSQEARTGAYEQYF.

This clonotype was detected only a few times. The chain links TRBV10-1 to TRBJ2-3; D perhaps matches TRBD2 (6 bases). CDR1 WNHNN and CDR2 SYGVQD come from the germline V gene (reference sequence). V lost 7 bases and J lost 0, with 26 bases in between. This CDR3 is 19 amino acids long. The CDR3 coding sequence is TGCGCCAGCATTCCTCAAACGGGACTCGAACCCAGTAGCACAGATACGCAGTATTTT. Protein sequence: CASIPQTGLEPSSTDTQYF.

This clonotype was picked up a small number of times. The rearrangement uses TRBV20-1 and TRBJ1-5; D unresolved. Deletions cut 6 bases from V and 2 bases from J, with 17 bases between. The CDR3 loop spans 15 amino acids. The germline V gene encodes CDR1 DFQATT and CDR2 SNEGSKA (reference sequence). DNA for the CDR3: TGCAGTGCGAGGCCGACCGGGTTGGGCAATCAGCCCCAGCATTTT. Its translation: CSARPTGLGNQPQHF.

As to this clonotype: A read error may account for a junction end that differs from germline. The chain has TRBV4-1 and TRBJ2-3; D might be TRBD2 (6 bases). Germline V gives CDR1 MGHRA, CDR2 YSYEKL. There are 14 residues in the CDR3. CDR3 in DNA: TGCGCCCGCAGCCCCGGTAGCGGAATAGATACGCAGTATTTT. Encoded protein: CARSPGSGIDTQYF.

This clonotype appeared a few times. The rearrangement joins TRBV28 to TRBJ2-3, with 10 bases aligning to TRBD2. The length of the CDR3 is 22 residues. Looked up from germline, CDR1 is MDHEN and CDR2 is SYDVKM. Trimming took 3 bases from V and 3 from J; bases not matched to a gene: 24. Written as DNA, the CDR3 is TGTGCCAGCAGTTTTTATGGGGGCGCGGGGCCTTTAGCGGGGGGAGTTACAGATACGCAGTATTTT. As protein: CASSFYGGAGPLAGGVTDTQYF.

The chain uses TRBV12-3 or TRBV12-4 and TRBJ2-3, with 8 bases that match TRBD2. V lost 0 bases, J lost 7 bases, and 9 bases stayed unmatched. The CDR3 is 16 residues long. CDR3 in amino acids: CASSLAGLAARHTQYF. The CDR3 region has the DNA TGTGCCAGCAGTTTAGCCGGACTAGCCGCTCGCCATACGCAGTATTTT.

This sequence joins TRBV27 and TRBJ2-5; D is perhaps TRBD2 (6 bases). V gave up 1 base and J gave up 4 bases, with 13 bases separating them. The CDR3 has 15 residues. Per the germline V gene, CDR1 is MNHEY and CDR2 is SMNVEV (reference sequence). This CDR3 is CASSLLAGSGETQYF. The CDR3 coding sequence is TGTGCCAGCAGTTTATTAGCCGGGAGTGGAGAGACCCAGTACTTC.

A few counts support this clonotype. This sequence joins TRBV30 and TRBJ1-1, with D unclear. CDR1 GTSNPN and CDR2 SVGIG come from the germline V gene (reference sequence). Trimming removed 2 bases at V and 6 bases at J, with 10 bases between. The CDR3 is made up of 12 amino acids. The CDR3: CAWSLLFAEAFF. CDR3 sequence (DNA): TGTGCCTGGAGTCTTTTGTTCGCTGAAGCTTTCTTT.